A single sample is the source of the 25 T cell receptor beta chains below, sequenced in a study of identical twins. A single record per CDR3 protein comes from TCRdb applying MiXCR to the 5' RACE reads. Counted here are 250,000 to 300,000 distinct CDR3 sequences, about 8.5% occurring once; the ten biggest clones make up around 3%. These records were also assigned to another study, of yellow fever vaccine responses in identical twins.

Sequencing input: CD8+ T cells sorted from blood. These receptors were collected from a woman younger than 35 in good health.

This clonotype has a handful of counts. This chain links TRBV11-2 with TRBJ2-7; D is undetermined. V was shortened by 3 bases and J by 7 bases, with 22 bases between the two germline ends. This CDR3 comprises 16 residues. CDR1 is SGHAT, CDR2 FQNNGV, per germline. This CDR3 is CASSLGLGGRHGEQYF. In DNA form, the CDR3 reads TGTGCCAGCAGCTTGGGCCTGGGCGGACGGCACGGGGAGCAGTACTTC.

This clonotype has a handful of counts. The chain has TRBV5-1 and TRBJ2-1, with 10 bases that match TRBD2. This CDR3 contains 14 residues. Germline V gene data show CDR1 as SGHRS and CDR2 as YFSETQ. V trimming: 5 bases; J trimming: 7 bases; junction bases outside the gene matches: 6. The CDR3 DNA reads TGCGCCAGCAGAGCGGGGGGGCCTTTGAATGAGCAGTTCTTC. Translation: CASRAGGPLNEQFF.

This clonotype was counted a few times. The rearrangement links TRBV10-3 to TRBJ2-7, with D unclear. Germline loops: CDR1 ENHRY, CDR2 SYGVKD. The CDR3 runs to 14 residues. Trimming removed 7 bases at V and 2 bases at J, with 15 bases between. Here the CDR3 reads CAITSRPTPYEQYF. CDR3 sequence (DNA): TGTGCCATCACCTCCCGACCGACGCCCTACGAGCAGTACTTC.

This clonotype was detected a few times. The J gene is TRBJ2-7, the V gene TRBV14; 10 nucleotides agree with TRBD1. The CDR3 runs to 15 residues. Looked up from germline, CDR1 is SGHDN and CDR2 is FVKESK. V trimming: 1 base; J trimming: 4 bases; junction bases outside the gene matches: 4. This chain's CDR3 is CASSQGTGGGYEQYF. The CDR3 DNA reads TGTGCCAGCAGCCAAGGGACAGGGGGAGGATACGAGCAGTACTTC.

V is TRBV20-1 and J is TRBJ2-3, with TRBD2 identical over 14 bases. The V and J ends lost 3 bases and 5 bases, in that order; junction bases with no gene match: 7. Germline CDR1 is DFQATT and CDR2 is SNEGSKA (reference sequence). This CDR3 has 16 amino acids. CDR3 amino acids: CSARGGLAGAQDTQYF. CDR3 nucleotide sequence: TGCAGTGCTAGGGGGGGACTAGCGGGAGCCCAAGATACGCAGTATTTT.

The table lists this clonotype with many counts. The chain links TRBV7-4 to TRBJ2-7; the D gene is possibly TRBD1 (5 bases). CDR1 and CDR2 (germline): SGHVT, SQSDAQ. The CDR3 length is 17 residues. With 3 bases removed from V and 1 base from J, the gap between germline ends came to 19 bases. In nucleotides, the CDR3 is TGTGCCAGCAGCTTGCAGAGAACCAGGGTTCTTTCCTACGAGCAGTACTTC. Translated, it gives CASSLQRTRVLSYEQYF. Full variable domain (remainder filled in from reference TRBV7-4 and TRBJ2-7): GAGVSQSPRYKVAKRGRDVALRCDSISGHVTLYWYRQTLGQGSEVLTYSQSDAQRDKSGRPSGRFSAERPERSVSTLKIQRTEQGDSAVYLCASSLQRTRVLSYEQYFGPGTRLTVT.

This clonotype has just one count. The chain is built from TRBV28 and TRBJ2-2; weak D call: TRBD1 (6 bases). The CDR3 is 15 amino acids. V was shortened by 3 bases and J by 1 base, with 9 bases between the two germline ends. The V gene's germline CDR1 is MDHEN and CDR2 SYDVKM. CDR3 amino acids: CASSLRTENTGELFF. CDR3 nucleotides: TGTGCCAGCAGTTTGAGGACAGAGAACACCGGGGAGCTGTTTTTT.

This clonotype was counted between two and nine times. The chain combines TRBV6-4 with TRBJ2-1, with TRBD2 matching over 12 bases. V lost 4 bases to trimming and J lost 0 bases; unmatched junction nucleotides: 10. This CDR3 has 19 residues. CDR1 and CDR2 from the germline V gene are MRHNA and SNTAGT. The CDR3: CASSVPTSGGPSSYNEQFF. The CDR3 DNA follows: TGTGCCAGCAGTGTCCCGACTAGCGGGGGCCCTAGCTCCTACAATGAGCAGTTCTTC.

The V gene is TRBV18, the J gene TRBJ2-3; 7 bases match TRBD1. This CDR3 region has 14 residues. The germline CDR1 and CDR2 sequences are KGHSH and LQKENI. Trimming took 4 bases from V and 4 from J; bases not matched to a gene: 5. CDR3 loop: CASSRGGISDTQYF. The CDR3, as DNA: TGTGCCAGCTCACGAGGGGGCATATCAGATACGCAGTATTTT.

The chain uses TRBV4-2 and TRBJ2-7; maybe TRBD2 (6 bases). Per germline, CDR1 LGHNA and CDR2 YNFKEQ. The V end was cut by 0 bases, the J end by 8 bases, with 17 bases between. This CDR3 spans 15 amino acids. For the CDR3, the DNA is TGTGCCAGCAGCCAAGATCTGGGGGGAGGAGGCCAGCAGTACTTC. Translated, it gives CASSQDLGGGGQQYF.

Of note for this clonotype: A read error may produce the germline difference seen at one junction end. The CDR3 nucleotides are TGCGCCTGCAGCCAAGATCGTGGTGGGGAGACGAACACTGAAGCTTTCTTT. Encoded protein: CACSQDRGGETNTEAFF. This rearrangement joins TRBV4-3 to TRBJ1-1, with D unresolved. Germline CDR1 and CDR2: LGHNA and YSLEER. The CDR3 consists of 17 residues.

In this sample, this clonotype turned up many times. The rearrangement links TRBV4-1 to TRBJ1-1; possibly TRBD1 for D (6 bases). Germline V gene data show CDR1 as MGHRA and CDR2 as YSYEKL. The CDR3 covers 16 residues. V was trimmed by 3 bases and J by 0 bases, leaving 14 bases between them. The CDR3, as DNA: TGCGCCAGCAGCCAGGCAACGGGACAAGTGAACACTGAAGCTTTCTTT. This encodes CASSQATGQVNTEAFF.

Ten or more counts support this clonotype. This chain joins TRBV7-6 and TRBJ2-7, with a weak D call TRBD1 (5 bases). The CDR3 runs to 13 residues. V lost 3 bases, J lost 3 bases, and 9 bases lay in between. The V gene's germline CDR1 is SGHVS and CDR2 FNYEAQ. The CDR3 sequence: CASSFGQVYEQYF. The CDR3 DNA sequence: TGTGCCAGCAGCTTCGGACAAGTCTACGAGCAGTACTTC.

The chain employs TRBV10-2 and TRBJ2-7, with 7 positions matching TRBD1. CDR3 length equals 13 residues. Germline V CDR1 and CDR2: WSHSY, SAAADI. J was trimmed by 5 bases and V by 7 bases; bases with no gene match: 8. CDR3: CASIGTGVDEQYF. The DNA for the CDR3 is TGCGCCAGCATTGGAACAGGGGTGGACGAGCAGTACTTC.

Ten or more counts support this clonotype. The chain recombines TRBV6-1 with TRBJ2-1; D may be TRBD1 or TRBD2 (6 bases each). Germline V gene sequence: CDR1 MNHNS, CDR2 SASEGT. This CDR3 comprises 16 residues. Trimming pared 5 bases from V and 4 bases from J, leaving 18 bases between. The CDR3 sequence is CASSQMGGGGYNEQFF. The CDR3, as DNA: TGTGCCAGCAGTCAAATGGGGGGCGGAGGGTACAATGAGCAGTTCTTC.

To note about this clonotype: This could be a read error, since a much larger clone is one nucleotide away. The rearrangement links TRBV12-3 or TRBV12-4 to TRBJ2-2, with TRBD2 matching over 16 bases. CDR3 size: 20 residues. The CDR3 spells CASRIGTAGTSGRGTVELFF. The CDR3, as DNA: TGTGCCAGCAGGATAGGGACGGCCGGGACTAGCGGGAGGGGCACCGTGGAGCTGTTTTTT.

CDR3: CASAEEGNSYNEQFF. The CDR3 DNA reads TGTGCCAGCGCCGAGGAGGGAAACTCCTACAATGAGCAGTTCTTC. This chain connects TRBV4-2 to TRBJ2-1; TRBD2 is a possible D gene (6 bases). V was pared by 8 bases and J by 0 bases, with 14 bases between. CDR1 and CDR2 (germline): LGHNA, YNFKEQ. The CDR3 is 15 residues long.

The rearrangement uses TRBV2 and TRBJ1-2, with D unclear. There are 15 residues in the CDR3. Trimming shortened V by 1 base and J by 2 bases, and 11 bases separated the two germline ends. Germline values: CDR1 SNHLY, CDR2 FYNNEI. CDR3 coding DNA: TGTGCCAGCAGTGAAGATTCTGGGCCCAACTATGGCTACACCTTC. Translation gives CASSEDSGPNYGYTF.

This clonotype was counted ten times or more. This chain uses TRBV24-1 with TRBJ2-1; D might be TRBD1 (6 bases). Per the germline V gene, CDR1 is KGHDR and CDR2 is SFDVKD. Deletions cut 3 bases from V and 10 bases from J, with 18 bases between. The CDR3 consists of 15 residues. The CDR3 spells CATSDPSVARGEQFF. In DNA, the CDR3 is TGTGCCACCAGTGATCCCTCTGTCGCCAGGGGAGAGCAGTTCTTC.

This clonotype was observed at least ten times. This chain uses TRBV4-3 with TRBJ2-1; D is ambiguous. The germline V and J ends were trimmed by 0 bases and 0 bases, with 12 bases remaining between them. From germline, CDR1 is LGHNA and CDR2 YSLEER. This CDR3 spans 17 amino acids. The CDR3 here is CASSQDRGVVSYNEQFF. CDR3 nucleotides: TGCGCCAGCAGCCAAGATCGAGGCGTGGTCTCCTACAATGAGCAGTTCTTC.

This clonotype was detected ten times or more. The chain joins TRBV7-2 to TRBJ2-7, with TRBD2 identical over 7 bases. V was clipped by 1 base and J by 3 bases; unmatched bases: 6. The CDR3 contains 15 residues. CDR1 SGHTA and CDR2 FQGNSA come from the germline V gene. In DNA form, the CDR3 reads TGTGCCAGCAGCTTAGGGCTAGCGGTTGTCTACGAGCAGTACTTC. Translation: CASSLGLAVVYEQYF.

This clonotype was seen at least ten times. This chain connects TRBV29-1 to TRBJ2-2; D is uncertain. The germline V gene has CDR1 SQVTM and CDR2 ANQGSEA. This CDR3 spans 13 amino acids. V lost 4 bases, J lost 4 bases, and 10 bases lay in between. Here the CDR3 reads CSVGIEFTGELFF. The CDR3, as DNA: TGCAGCGTTGGTATAGAGTTCACCGGGGAGCTGTTTTTT.

This clonotype came up a few times. The rearrangement uses TRBV10-1 and TRBJ2-1; TRBD2 agrees at 12 bases. V was pared by 3 bases and J by 0 bases, with 6 bases of the junction left unmatched. This CDR3 contains 18 residues. Germline V gene lookup returns CDR1 WNHNN and CDR2 SYGVQD (reference sequence). The CDR3 loop reads CASSDWTSGKSSYNEQFF. DNA of the CDR3: TGCGCCAGCAGTGACTGGACTAGCGGGAAAAGCTCCTACAATGAGCAGTTCTTC.

The V and J genes are TRBV5-1 and TRBJ2-1, with a weak D call TRBD2 (5 bases). The germline V and J ends were trimmed by 2 bases and 0 bases, with 9 bases remaining between them. CDR3 length: 15 amino acids. Looked up from germline, CDR1 is SGHRS and CDR2 is YFSETQ. CDR3 amino acids: CASSFEGSSYNEQFF. DNA for the CDR3: TGCGCCAGCAGCTTCGAAGGGAGCTCCTACAATGAGCAGTTCTTC.

The V gene is TRBV7-9, the J gene TRBJ2-5, with TRBD2 identical over 8 bases. J lost 0 bases, V lost 3 bases, and 6 bases had no gene match. The CDR3 runs to 16 residues. Germline CDR1 is SEHNR and CDR2 is FQNEAQ (reference sequence). The CDR3 spells CASSFGGGTYQETQYF. In DNA, the CDR3 is TGTGCCAGCAGCTTCGGCGGGGGGACGTACCAAGAGACCCAGTACTTC.